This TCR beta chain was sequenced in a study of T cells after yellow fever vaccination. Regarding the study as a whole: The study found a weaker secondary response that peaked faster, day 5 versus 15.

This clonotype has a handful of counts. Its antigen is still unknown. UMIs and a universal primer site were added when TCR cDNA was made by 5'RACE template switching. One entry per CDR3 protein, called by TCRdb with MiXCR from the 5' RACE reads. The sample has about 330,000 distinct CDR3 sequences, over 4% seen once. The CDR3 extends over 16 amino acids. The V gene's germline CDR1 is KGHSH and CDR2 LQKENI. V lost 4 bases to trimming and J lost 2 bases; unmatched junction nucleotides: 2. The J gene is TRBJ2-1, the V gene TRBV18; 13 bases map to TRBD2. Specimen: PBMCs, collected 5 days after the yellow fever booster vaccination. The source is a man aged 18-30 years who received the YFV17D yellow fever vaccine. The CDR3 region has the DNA TGTGCCAGCTCACTACTAGCGGGGGGGACCTACAATGAGCAGTTCTTC. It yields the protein CASSLLAGGTYNEQFF.